This T cell receptor (beta chain) originates from a study of shared clonotypes between healthy human individuals. The study's findings and limits: Relative to clonotypes present in all four donors, those not shared had lower generation probabilities.

The CDR3 is 16 residues long. V dropped 4 bases and J dropped 1 base, with 18 bases sitting between them. Germline V gives CDR1 SGHNT, CDR2 YYREEE (reference sequence). On this clone: What it binds is not known.

Assay used: immunoSEQ multiplex PCR; TCRdb lists only in-frame clones, some missing. The table includes around 2,000,000 clones, 85% to 95% detected once. Sequencing used naive CD4+ T cells sorted from blood. Subset in this sample: CD45RA+ positively selected. The sequence came from a man aged 18 to 35 in good health. The rearrangement uses TRBV5-4 and TRBJ2-7, with TRBD2 as a possible D gene (5 bases). The chain's CDR3 is CASSPPGPRESYEQYF. The CDR3, as DNA: TGTGCCAGCAGCCCCCCGGGCCCAAGGGAGTCCTACGAGCAGTACTTC.